This entry lists 23 T cell receptor beta chains sequenced from one sample in a study of CD8 T cells in Susac syndrome. It was with random hexamers that about 0.45 to 1 ug RNA was reverse transcribed. In TCRdb, the immunoSEQ multiplex PCR reads were re-called with MiXCR into one record per CDR3 protein. The sample records under 300,000 distinct CDR3 sequences, 90% to 97% being singletons. The source material was CD4+ T cells from PBMCs. The receptors come from a human donor with Susac syndrome.

This clonotype turned up a few times. The chain combines TRBV14 with TRBJ2-6; D gene ambiguous. V lost 1 base to trimming and J lost 0 bases, with 13 bases between them. Germline loops: CDR1 SGHDN, CDR2 FVKESK. The CDR3 contains 18 residues. The CDR3 loop is CASSQANELISGANVLTF. For the CDR3, the DNA is TGTGCCAGCAGCCAAGCGAACGAGCTAATCTCTGGGGCCAACGTCCTGACTTTC.

The V and J genes are TRBV27 and TRBJ2-5; possibly TRBD2 for D (7 bases). This CDR3 contains 15 residues. Germline V gene sequence: CDR1 MNHEY, CDR2 SMNVEV (reference sequence). The germline V and J ends were trimmed by 5 bases and 4 bases, with 17 bases remaining between them. The CDR3 loop is CASSPGAGRGETQYF. In nucleotides, the CDR3 is TGTGCCAGCAGTCCAGGGGCAGGGAGGGGAGAGACCCAGTACTTC.

V is TRBV30 and J is TRBJ2-3; TRBD1 matches 11 bases. The germline CDR1 and CDR2 sequences are GTSNPN and SVGIG (reference sequence). V dropped 0 bases and J dropped 4; count of bases not matched to a gene: 9. The CDR3 runs to 17 residues. The CDR3 protein is CAWSVGSWGQGADTQYF. The CDR3 DNA sequence: TGTGCCTGGAGTGTTGGTAGTTGGGGACAGGGGGCAGATACGCAGTATTTT.

The CDR3 is CASGIQGGNTEAFF. CDR3 nucleotides: TGCGCCAGCGGAATACAGGGTGGGAACACTGAAGCTTTCTTT. The chain employs TRBV5-1 and TRBJ1-1, with D maybe TRBD1 (6 bases). This CDR3 has 14 amino acids. Trimming took 7 bases from V and 1 from J, leaving 14 bases between them. The germline V gene has CDR1 SGHRS and CDR2 YFSETQ.

In its sample, this clonotype was seen once. V gene TRBV7-9 combines with J gene TRBJ2-7; D tentatively reads TRBD1 or TRBD2 (5 bases each). This CDR3 comprises 13 residues. Germline V gene data show CDR1 as SEHNR and CDR2 as FQNEAQ (reference sequence). V was trimmed by 5 bases and J by 7 bases, leaving 15 bases between them. The CDR3 spells CASSLGAAWEQYF. CDR3 nucleotide sequence: TGTGCCAGCAGCCTCGGGGCCGCTTGGGAGCAGTACTTC.

The V and J genes are TRBV30 and TRBJ2-4; 7 nucleotides agree with TRBD2. The CDR3 has 16 residues. CDR1 and CDR2 (germline): GTSNPN, SVGIG (reference sequence). J gave up 0 bases and V 2 bases, and 7 bases lay outside the gene matches. CDR3 bases: TGTGCCTGGAGTCTCCAAGCGGGAATAGCCAAAAACATTCAGTACTTC. This encodes CAWSLQAGIAKNIQYF.

The genes are TRBV20-1 and TRBJ2-1; 7 bases agree with TRBD2. The V segment lost 2 bases and the J segment 7 bases; nucleotides outside the gene matches: 11. Per germline, CDR1 DFQATT and CDR2 SNEGSKA (reference sequence). This CDR3 comprises 15 residues. CDR3 amino acids: CSARSGGSHYNEQFF. In nucleotides, the CDR3 is TGCAGTGCTAGAAGTGGCGGGAGCCACTATAATGAGCAGTTCTTC.

This clonotype has just one count. The V call is TRBV29-1, the J call TRBJ2-5; 7 bases map to TRBD1. CDR3 size: 13 residues. The V segment lost 5 bases and the J segment 2 bases; nucleotides outside the gene matches: 5. Germline values: CDR1 SQVTM, CDR2 ANQGSEA. The CDR3 DNA reads TGCAGCGTTATGAGGGGACAGCAAGAGACCCAGTACTTC. Amino acids: CSVMRGQQETQYF.

V is TRBV28 and J is TRBJ2-5, with TRBD2 matching 8 bases. J lost 4 bases, V lost 5 bases, and 9 bases had no gene match. The CDR3 sequence is 15 residues long. Germline lookup yields CDR1 MDHEN and CDR2 SYDVKM. The CDR3 reads CASSPLGAGGETQYF. In DNA form, the CDR3 reads TGTGCCAGCAGTCCCCTTGGCGCGGGAGGAGAGACCCAGTACTTC.

This clonotype was seen once. The J gene is TRBJ2-1, the V gene TRBV9; TRBD1 or TRBD2 may be the D gene (5 bases each). Germline loops: CDR1 SGDLS, CDR2 YYNGEE. V dropped 3 bases and J dropped 15 bases, with 16 bases sitting between them. CDR3 length: 12 residues. The CDR3, as DNA: TGTGCCAGCAGCGCCTCTCCGGGACCCCGGTTCTTC. It encodes CASSASPGPRFF.

The rearrangement links TRBV20-1 to TRBJ2-7; weak D call: TRBD2 (6 bases). Germline loops: CDR1 DFQATT, CDR2 SNEGSKA (reference sequence). The CDR3 is 14 residues long. Between the trimmed V and J ends, which lost 3 bases and 3 bases, there was a span of 15 bases. The DNA of the CDR3 is TGCAGTGCTAGTTCCTTGCGGGACCTCTACGAGCAGTACTTC. Its protein product is CSASSLRDLYEQYF.

V usage is TRBV7-6 and J usage is TRBJ2-1, with unresolved D. Germline CDR1 and CDR2: SGHVS and FNYEAQ. V lost 5 bases, J lost 4 bases, and 12 bases lay in between. There are 14 residues in the CDR3. The CDR3 nucleotides are TGTGCCAGCAGCCAATCCTATACGTACAATGAGCAGTTCTTC. Translating it yields CASSQSYTYNEQFF. Looking up the rest from reference TRBV7-6 and TRBJ2-1 gives the full variable domain: GAGVSQSPRYKVTKRGQDVALRCDPISGHVSLYWYRQALGQGPEFLTYFNYEAQQDKSGLPNDRFSAERPEGSISTLTIQRTEQRDSAMYRCASSQSYTYNEQFFGPGTRLTVL.

The chain carries TRBV24-1 and TRBJ2-2, with TRBD1 matching 9 bases. Germline V gene lookup returns CDR1 KGHDR and CDR2 SFDVKD. Trimming took 3 bases from V and 4 from J; bases not matched to a gene: 5. The CDR3 consists of 16 residues. The CDR3 region is CATSDPGQGTTGELFF. Here the CDR3 DNA reads TGTGCCACCAGTGATCCAGGACAGGGGACCACCGGGGAGCTGTTTTTT.

The rearrangement joins TRBV24-1 to TRBJ2-1, with TRBD2 matching over 9 bases. The germline CDR1 and CDR2 sequences are KGHDR and SFDVKD. The CDR3 totals 19 residues. J lost 0 bases, V lost 5 bases, and 13 bases had no gene match. The CDR3 nucleotides read TGTGCCACCAGTGTCGTTCCCGCGGGGGGGATAAGCTCCTACAATGAGCAGTTCTTC. It codes for CATSVVPAGGISSYNEQFF.

The chain uses TRBV5-1 and TRBJ1-2; D gene ambiguous. Germline V gene lookup returns CDR1 SGHRS and CDR2 YFSETQ. V shed 6 bases and J shed 3 bases, with 12 bases lying between them. CDR3 length: 13 residues. The CDR3 DNA sequence: TGCGCCAGCACCCCCAGCAGCCACTATGGCTACACCTTC. Translation: CASTPSSHYGYTF.

The V call is TRBV4-1, the J call TRBJ2-1; 8 bases fit TRBD2. The trim removed 3 bases at V and 5 bases at J, leaving 12 bases unmatched. The length of the CDR3 is 17 residues. Germline values: CDR1 MGHRA, CDR2 YSYEKL. This chain's CDR3 is CASSQGRGELPHNEQFF. CDR3 DNA sequence: TGCGCCAGCAGCCAGGGGCGGGGGGAACTCCCCCACAATGAGCAGTTCTTC.

The chain combines TRBV20-1 with TRBJ1-1; 8 bases line up with TRBD1. Germline V gene sequence: CDR1 DFQATT, CDR2 SNEGSKA (reference sequence). This CDR3 has 14 amino acids. The junction had 4 bases not matched to a gene; V was cut back by 3 bases and J by 1 base. The CDR3 is CSARLGQGNTEAFF. CDR3 nucleotides: TGCAGTGCTAGGCTAGGACAGGGGAACACTGAAGCTTTCTTT.

This clonotype is a singleton in its sample. The chain is built from TRBV20-1 and TRBJ1-5; 7 nucleotides agree with TRBD1. Trimming took 4 bases from V and 3 from J; bases not matched to a gene: 9. The CDR3 contains 15 residues. Germline V lookup: CDR1 DFQATT, CDR2 SNEGSKA (reference sequence). The chain's CDR3 is CSANRGRGYNQPQHF. CDR3 sequence (DNA): TGCAGTGCTAACAGGGGCCGAGGATACAATCAGCCCCAGCATTTT.

The gene calls are TRBV3-1 and TRBJ2-1; D is unresolved. Between the trimmed V and J ends, which lost 3 bases and 7 bases, there was a span of 13 bases. The CDR3 totals 14 residues. Germline V lookup: CDR1 LGHDT, CDR2 YNNKEL (reference sequence). In nucleotides, the CDR3 is TGTGCCAGCAGCCATTTAGGGTTCGGGAATGAGCAGTTCTTC. Protein: CASSHLGFGNEQFF.

The chain links TRBV27 to TRBJ2-3, with D uncertain. The V end was cut by 2 bases, the J end by 0 bases, with 6 bases between. CDR3 length: 14 amino acids. The germline V gene encodes CDR1 MNHEY and CDR2 SMNVEV (reference sequence). The CDR3 loop is CASSLKTSTDTQYF. The CDR3 nucleotides are TGTGCCAGCAGTTTAAAGACTAGCACAGATACGCAGTATTTT.

The chain combines TRBV29-1 with TRBJ2-6; no clear D. Germline V gene sequence: CDR1 SQVTM, CDR2 ANQGSEA. This CDR3 is 13 amino acids long. Deletions cut 6 bases from V and 2 bases from J, with 8 bases between. Here the CDR3 DNA reads TGCAGCGTCGCCGACACTGGGGCCAACGTCCTGACTTTC. It codes for CSVADTGANVLTF.

V gene TRBV5-6 combines with J gene TRBJ1-5; 8 nucleotides line up with TRBD1. CDR1 and CDR2 (germline): SGHDT, YYEEEE. With V trimmed by 3 bases and J by 6 bases, 5 bases remained unmatched. The CDR3 is 14 residues long. CDR3 DNA sequence: TGTGCCAGCAGCTACGGGACAGGCATTCAGCCCCAGCATTTT. This sequence encodes CASSYGTGIQPQHF.

The CDR3 loop is CASSQDIDRNIQYF. Here the CDR3 DNA reads TGTGCCAGCAGCCAAGACATCGATAGAAACATTCAGTACTTC. This chain uses TRBV5-4 with TRBJ2-4; D remains ambiguous. CDR3 length equals 14 residues. V was cut by 4 bases and J by 6 bases, with 14 bases left in between. Germline loops: CDR1 SGHNT, CDR2 YYREEE (reference sequence).